This TCR beta chain is drawn from a study of T cells in Graves' hyperthyroidism and ophthalmopathy. Study findings and constraints: Researchers report that a 13 V-J model separated ophthalmopathy from stable hyperthyroidism. Appearing also in blood were most of the thyroid clonotypes expanded above 0.001.

This clonotype was counted a single time. The antigen is unknown. The germline V gene encodes CDR1 SQVTM and CDR2 ANQGSEA. V lost 7 bases to trimming and J lost 6 bases, with 19 bases between them. This CDR3 has 14 amino acids. It was RNA transcripts that yielded the amplified TCR beta CDR3 regions. HTBI primers were used for first-round RT-PCR of the TCR CDR3. TCRdb independently ran MiXCR on the multiplex PCR reads; one entry per CDR3 protein. Of 480,000 or so distinct CDR3 sequences listed, 40% to 50% are singletons. Pregnant or lactating patients were excluded, as were those with uncontrolled infection or other autoimmune disease. Thyroid ultrasound and orbital computed tomography, with clinical symptoms and serum thyroxine and TRAb, informed diagnoses.

The chain combines TRBV29-1 with TRBJ1-3; D is uncertain. The sequence came from an adult woman with Graves' disease, either hyperthyroidism or ophthalmopathy (not recorded which). The sample comprised peripheral blood or thyroid tissue (not recorded which). The CDR3 sequence: CSAQGAANENTIYF. Written as DNA, the CDR3 is TGCAGCGCACAAGGCGCGGCTAATGAAAACACCATATATTTT.